This T cell receptor (beta chain) was identified during a study of T-cell reconstitution after alpha-beta-depleted transplantation in children. The TCRbeta library was prepared with unique molecular identifiers. TCRdb redid the calling of the PCR reads with MiXCR, one entry per CDR3 protein. There are fewer than 750,000 distinct CDR3 sequences in the sample; 27% occur only once, and 30% to 45% lies in the top ten. Notes on the study in general: The authors attributed T-cell counts and diversity one year after transplant mostly to newly produced T cells. Certain patients had high TCRbeta diversity at day 60, and it came from recipient T cells and thymic progenitors that survived.

The CDR3 totals 11 residues. Per germline, CDR1 DFQATT and CDR2 SNEGSKA (reference sequence). Trimming pared 4 bases from V and 7 bases from J, leaving 9 bases between. This clonotype appeared a few times. Its antigen is currently unknown. V and J are TRBV20-1 and TRBJ2-3; D is unresolved. Sequencing used PBMCs, obtained before TCRalphabeta/CD19-depleted stem cell transplant. The clonotype originates from a boy younger than two with Wiskott-Aldrich syndrome, due to receive a stem cell transplant. The CDR3 DNA sequence: TGCAGTGCTATCTGGCATTATACGCAGTATTTT. This encodes CSAIWHYTQYF.